One sample yielded the 10 T cell receptor beta chains listed below, sequenced in a study of CD8+ T cells in alopecia areata. Collected material from alopecia areata patients comprised lesional scalp punch biopsies and peripheral blood. cDNA prepared by RNA extraction and subsequent reverse transcription served as the template for sequencing. Here immunoSEQ multiplex PCR was the method, and the copy in TCRdb shows in-frame clones only, minus some. The sample shows roughly 12,000 clones, approximately 55% of them seen only once. The sample taken for sequencing was skin. The source of these receptors is a human donor with alopecia areata.

V usage is TRBV6-4 and J usage is TRBJ2-6; D is uncertain. V was trimmed by 5 bases and J by 2 bases, leaving 7 bases between them. This CDR3 comprises 14 residues. From germline, CDR1 is MRHNA and CDR2 SNTAGT. The DNA of the CDR3 is TGTGCCAGCAGTTTATATACTGGGGCCAACGTCCTGACTTTC. Translating gives CASSLYTGANVLTF.

The chain employs TRBV2 and TRBJ1-4, with 10 bases fitting TRBD1. This CDR3 comprises 13 residues. The ends lost 6 bases at V and 6 bases at J; junction bases unmatched: 1. Germline lookup yields CDR1 SNHLY and CDR2 FYNNEI. This CDR3 reads CASRGQGYEKLFF. DNA of the CDR3: TGTGCCAGCAGGGGACAGGGGTATGAAAAACTGTTTTTT.

The chain uses TRBV30 and TRBJ2-5; D uncertain. Judging by the DNA end, TRBJ2-7 fits better; the J call may be wrong. The length of the CDR3 is 13 residues. Germline V gives CDR1 GTSNPN, CDR2 SVGIG (reference sequence). The CDR3 region is CAWSVGTYYEQYF. CDR3 coding DNA: TGTGCCTGGAGTGTAGGCACCTACTACGAGCAGTACTTC.

This clone was observed a few times. V gene TRBV13 combines with J gene TRBJ2-3, with D possibly TRBD1 on 6 matching bases. The germline V gene encodes CDR1 PRHDT and CDR2 FYEKMQ (reference sequence). Trimming removed 5 bases at V and 7 bases at J, with 13 bases between. The CDR3 extends over 13 amino acids. The CDR3 DNA is TGTGCCAGCAGCAGTCGACAGGTTTATACGCAGTATTTT. Amino acid sequence: CASSSRQVYTQYF.

This chain connects TRBV4-2 to TRBJ2-1; 12 positions match TRBD2. The CDR3 runs 16 residues. Germline-derived CDR1 and CDR2 are LGHNA and YNFKEQ. Unmatched junction bases numbered 6, after V lost 3 bases and J lost 6 bases. The CDR3 region is CASSQVTSGGFNEQFF. The CDR3 DNA reads as TGTGCCAGCAGCCAGGTTACTAGCGGGGGGTTCAATGAGCAGTTCTTC.

The CDR3 sequence is CASSLRLGGIVQYF. CDR3 DNA sequence: TGTGCCAGCAGTCTCCGACTAGGAGGGATAGTTCAGTACTTC. V gene TRBV27 combines with J gene TRBJ2-4, with D maybe TRBD2 (6 bases). With 5 bases removed from V and 11 bases from J, the gap between germline ends came to 19 bases. CDR3 size: 14 residues. The germline gives CDR1 MNHEY, CDR2 SMNVEV (reference sequence).

The chain couples TRBV7-2 to TRBJ2-1, with 8 bases matching TRBD2. V lost 5 bases and J lost 5; bases outside the gene matches: 5. This CDR3 comprises 14 residues. Germline CDR1 is SGHTA and CDR2 is FQGNSA. CDR3 in DNA: TGTGCCAGCAGCACGGGACTAGGCCACAATGAGCAGTTCTTC. It translates to CASSTGLGHNEQFF.

The chain uses TRBV30 and TRBJ2-1; TRBD1 is a possible D gene (5 bases). This CDR3 has 15 residues. CDR1 and CDR2 (germline): GTSNPN, SVGIG (reference sequence). Between the trimmed V and J ends, which lost 1 base and 3 bases, there was a span of 13 bases. The CDR3, as DNA: TGTGCCTGGAGTGAGATAGGGGCCATCTACAATGAGCAGTTCTTC. It codes for CAWSEIGAIYNEQFF. Combining the CDR3 with reference TRBV30 and TRBJ2-1 gives the whole variable domain SQTIHQWPATLVQPVGSPLSLECTVEGTSNPNLYWYRQAAGRGLQLLFYSVGIGQISSEVPQNLSASRPQDRQFILSSKKLLLSDSGFYLCAWSEIGAIYNEQFFGPGTRLTVL.

This clone was picked up one time. This chain joins TRBV4-1 and TRBJ2-5, with D tentatively TRBD1 (6 bases). The CDR3 totals 15 residues. Looked up from germline, CDR1 is MGHRA and CDR2 is YSYEKL. V gave up 0 bases and J gave up 2 bases, with 10 bases separating them. For the CDR3, the DNA is TGCGCCAGCAGCCAAGATAGACAGGTGCAAGAGACCCAGTACTTC. This encodes CASSQDRQVQETQYF.

The rearrangement joins TRBV6-1 to TRBJ2-7; the match to TRBD2 covers 7 bases. V trimming: 1 base; J trimming: 11 bases; junction bases outside the gene matches: 11. This CDR3 contains 14 residues. From germline, CDR1 is MNHNS and CDR2 SASEGT. CDR3 nucleotide sequence: TGTGCCAGCAGTGAAGGCGGGAGCCAAAGCAGGGAGTACTTC. Encoded protein: CASSEGGSQSREYF.